Following are 14 T cell receptor beta chains from one sample sequenced in a study of blood T cell repertoires in COVID-19. The table came from immunoSEQ multiplex PCR; TCRdb's copy has only in-frame clones and leaves some out. Among 90,000 to 100,000 clones listed, around 85% were seen once. Material: peripheral blood. The source is a woman aged 55-69 years with COVID-19, enrolled during active disease.

This chain joins TRBV10-1 and TRBJ2-5, with D hard to call. The CDR3 is made up of 15 amino acids. Germline CDR1 and CDR2: WNHNN and SYGVQD (reference sequence). The ends were cut back, 0 bases at V and 5 bases at J, with 13 bases in the middle. The CDR3 DNA sequence: TGCGCCAGCAGTGAGTCCACCGCAGCCAGGGAGACCCAGTACTTC. Translated, it gives CASSESTAARETQYF.

V gene TRBV14 combines with J gene TRBJ1-5; 7 nucleotides match TRBD1. J gave up 5 bases and V 1 base, and 17 bases lay outside the gene matches. The CDR3 sequence is 19 residues long. Per the germline V gene, CDR1 is SGHDN and CDR2 is FVKESK. The CDR3 DNA is TGTGCCAGCAGCCAAGCGAGGACAGGCTTAGGCTGGGTGTATCAGCCCCAGCATTTT. This sequence encodes CASSQARTGLGWVYQPQHF.

The rearrangement links TRBV7-9 to TRBJ1-2, with D hard to call. V gave up 3 bases and J gave up 5 bases, with 10 bases separating them. The CDR3 extends over 13 amino acids. Germline values: CDR1 SEHNR, CDR2 FQNEAQ (reference sequence). The CDR3 here is CASSFDPGYGYTF. In DNA, the CDR3 is TGTGCCAGCAGCTTCGACCCGGGGTATGGCTACACCTTC.

The J gene is TRBJ2-3, the V gene TRBV7-2; 9 bases fit TRBD2. The V gene end was trimmed by 4 bases and the J gene end by 3 bases; junction bases not matched to a gene: 5. The CDR3 covers 15 residues. CDR1 is SGHTA, CDR2 FQGNSA, per germline. Written as DNA, the CDR3 is TGTGCCAGCAGCTACAGGCGGGGGGGGACAGATACGCAGTATTTT. Its protein product is CASSYRRGGTDTQYF.

The rearrangement links TRBV6-5 to TRBJ1-1; no definite D call. This CDR3 has 15 residues. In germline, CDR1 is MNHEY, CDR2 SVGAGI. The V and J ends lost 4 bases and 6 bases respectively, with 18 bases between them. CDR3 bases: TGTGCCAGCAGTTCGAGGCAGACCGGCATGGCTGAAGCTTTCTTT. Residues: CASSSRQTGMAEAFF.

The chain combines TRBV5-1 with TRBJ2-6; D remains ambiguous. V lost 5 bases and J 0 bases, leaving 6 bases between the germline ends. The germline V gene encodes CDR1 SGHRS and CDR2 YFSETQ. The CDR3 extends over 14 amino acids. In DNA form, the CDR3 reads TGCGCCAGCAGGCAGGCCTCTGGGGCCAACGTCCTGACTTTC. Translating it yields CASRQASGANVLTF.

CDR3 residues: CASSEGTTDTQYF. The CDR3 nucleotides are TGCGCCAGCAGCGAAGGGACTACAGATACGCAGTATTTT. The genes are TRBV5-1 and TRBJ2-3, with D tentatively TRBD2 (6 bases). The CDR3 runs 13 residues. The V and J ends lost 4 bases and 3 bases respectively, with 9 bases between them. Germline V gene lookup returns CDR1 SGHRS and CDR2 YFSETQ.

V gene TRBV7-2 combines with J gene TRBJ2-4; 7 bases align to TRBD1. J gave up 6 bases and V 1 base, and 6 bases lay outside the gene matches. Germline values: CDR1 SGHTA, CDR2 FQGNSA. The CDR3 spans 15 residues. CDR3 nucleotides: TGTGCCAGCAGCTTAGATCGACAGGGAAGAAACATTCAGTACTTC. Residues: CASSLDRQGRNIQYF. Drawing the rest from reference TRBV7-2 and TRBJ2-4, the complete variable domain is GAGVSQSPSNKVTEKGKDVELRCDPISGHTALYWYRQSLGQGLEFLIYFQGNSAPDKSGLPSDRFSAERTGGSVSTLTIQRTQQEDSAVYLCASSLDRQGRNIQYFGAGTRLSVL.

V and J are TRBV4-1 and TRBJ2-7, with a weak D call TRBD2 (5 bases). The CDR3 is made up of 14 amino acids. Germline V gene sequence: CDR1 MGHRA, CDR2 YSYEKL. Between the trimmed V and J ends, which lost 4 bases and 5 bases, there was a span of 15 bases. The chain's CDR3 is CASSLGLGVDEQYF. For the CDR3, the DNA is TGCGCCAGCAGCCTAGGACTGGGCGTGGACGAGCAGTACTTC.

CDR3 residues: CSGRTGANTGELFF. As DNA, the CDR3 is TGCAGCGGGAGGACAGGGGCAAACACCGGGGAGCTGTTTTTT. This chain connects TRBV29-1 to TRBJ2-2, with 9 bases lining up with TRBD1. Trimming at V came to 7 bases and at J to 2 bases, leaving 5 bases not matched to a gene. CDR3 length equals 14 residues. Germline CDR1 is SQVTM and CDR2 is ANQGSEA.

The V gene is TRBV3-1 (or the pseudogene TRBV3-2), the J gene TRBJ2-5, with a possible D match to TRBD1 (5 bases). Trimming took 0 bases from V and 4 from J, leaving 9 bases between them. CDR3 length equals 14 residues. Germline assignment: CDR1 LGHDT and CDR2 YNNKEL (reference sequence). In DNA form, the CDR3 reads TGTGCCAGCAGCCAAGACGCAGGGCGAGAGACCCAGTACTTC. Translated: CASSQDAGRETQYF.

The V and J genes are TRBV15 and TRBJ1-4, with TRBD1 identical over 7 bases. The germline V gene has CDR1 LNHNV and CDR2 YYDKDF (reference sequence). The ends lost 0 bases at V and 4 bases at J; junction bases unmatched: 2. The CDR3 totals 15 residues. The CDR3 loop reads CATSRDRDSNEKLFF. CDR3 coding DNA: TGTGCCACCAGCAGAGACCGGGACAGTAATGAAAAACTGTTTTTT.

Only one count was recorded for this clone. The chain has TRBV9 and TRBJ2-7, with 8 nucleotides matching TRBD2. Germline-derived CDR1 and CDR2 are SGDLS and YYNGEE. The CDR3 is made up of 14 amino acids. Trimming at V came to 0 bases and at J to 6 bases, leaving 5 bases not matched to a gene. The CDR3 spells CASSVDARGAEQYF. The CDR3 bases are TGTGCCAGCAGCGTAGATGCGCGGGGGGCCGAGCAGTACTTC. Variable domain in full (rest from reference TRBV9 and TRBJ2-7): DSGVTQTPKHLITATGQRVTLRCSPRSGDLSVYWYQQSLDQGLQFLIQYYNGEERAKGNILERFSAQQFPDLHSELNLSSLELGDSALYFCASSVDARGAEQYFGPGTRLTVT.

The chain employs TRBV4-1 and TRBJ2-7, with a weak D call TRBD2 (6 bases). Trimming cost V 7 bases and J 2 bases, with 18 bases left between them. The CDR3 length is 15 residues. Germline V lookup: CDR1 MGHRA, CDR2 YSYEKL. CDR3 sequence reads: CASTPGSAGPYEQYF. The CDR3, as DNA: TGCGCCAGCACCCCAGGTAGTGCGGGGCCCTACGAGCAGTACTTC.